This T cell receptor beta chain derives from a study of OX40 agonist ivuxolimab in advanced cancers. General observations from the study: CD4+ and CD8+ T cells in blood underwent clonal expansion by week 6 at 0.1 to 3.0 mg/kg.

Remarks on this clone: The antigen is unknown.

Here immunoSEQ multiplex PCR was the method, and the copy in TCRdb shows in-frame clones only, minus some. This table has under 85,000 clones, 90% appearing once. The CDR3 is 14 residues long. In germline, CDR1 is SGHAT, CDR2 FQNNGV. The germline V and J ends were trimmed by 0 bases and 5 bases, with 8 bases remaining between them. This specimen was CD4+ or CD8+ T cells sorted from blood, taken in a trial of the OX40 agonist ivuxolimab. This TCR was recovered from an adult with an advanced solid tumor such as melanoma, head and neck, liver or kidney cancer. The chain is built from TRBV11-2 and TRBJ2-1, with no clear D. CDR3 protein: CASSLDWTNNEQFF. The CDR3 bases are TGTGCCAGCAGCTTAGATTGGACCAACAATGAGCAGTTCTTC.